This entry features one TCR beta chain sequence. Its antigen is not identified. Clones were sequenced by immunoSEQ multiplex PCR, and TCRdb holds only the in-frame ones, with some missing. The repertoire holds tens of thousands of clones, with approximately 86% as singletons. The record originates from a study of OX40 agonist ivuxolimab in advanced cancers. Study-wide background: Dose-escalation patients had hepatocellular carcinoma, melanoma, renal cell or head and neck cancer. Study observations and caveats: Expanded clones were, on average, more numerous in CD8+ T cells than in CD4+.

With autoimmune disease history or systemic immunosuppression, patients were excluded. CDR3 length: 13 residues. Germline V lookup: CDR1 SGHTA, CDR2 FQGNSA. Trimming took 2 bases from V and 7 from J, leaving 9 bases between them. This clonotype was obtained from an adult with an advanced solid tumor such as melanoma, head and neck, liver or kidney cancer. The material sequenced was CD4+ or CD8+ T cells sorted from blood, taken in a trial of the OX40 agonist ivuxolimab. This chain uses TRBV7-2 with TRBJ1-5, with a possible D match to TRBD1 (6 bases). For the CDR3, the DNA is TGTGCCAGCAGCTTATCAGGGGACCAGCCCCAGCATTTT. Residues: CASSLSGDQPQHF. The complete variable domain, with remaining parts taken from reference TRBV7-2 and TRBJ1-5, reads GAGVSQSPSNKVTEKGKDVELRCDPISGHTALYWYRQSLGQGLEFLIYFQGNSAPDKSGLPSDRFSAERTGGSVSTLTIQRTQQEDSAVYLCASSLSGDQPQHFGDGTRLSIL.